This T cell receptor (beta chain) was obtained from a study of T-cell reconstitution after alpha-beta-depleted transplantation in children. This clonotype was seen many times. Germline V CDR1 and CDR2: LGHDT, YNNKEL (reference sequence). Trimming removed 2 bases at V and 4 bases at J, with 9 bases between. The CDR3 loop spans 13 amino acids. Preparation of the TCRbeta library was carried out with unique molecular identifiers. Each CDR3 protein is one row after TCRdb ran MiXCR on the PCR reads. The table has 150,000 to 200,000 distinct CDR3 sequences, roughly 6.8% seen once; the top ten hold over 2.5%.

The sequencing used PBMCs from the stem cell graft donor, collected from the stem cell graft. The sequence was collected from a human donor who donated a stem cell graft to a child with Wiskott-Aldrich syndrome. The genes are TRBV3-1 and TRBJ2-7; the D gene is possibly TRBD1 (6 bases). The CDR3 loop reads CASSQTDSYEQYF. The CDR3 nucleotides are TGTGCCAGCAGCCAAACGGACAGTTACGAGCAGTACTTC.